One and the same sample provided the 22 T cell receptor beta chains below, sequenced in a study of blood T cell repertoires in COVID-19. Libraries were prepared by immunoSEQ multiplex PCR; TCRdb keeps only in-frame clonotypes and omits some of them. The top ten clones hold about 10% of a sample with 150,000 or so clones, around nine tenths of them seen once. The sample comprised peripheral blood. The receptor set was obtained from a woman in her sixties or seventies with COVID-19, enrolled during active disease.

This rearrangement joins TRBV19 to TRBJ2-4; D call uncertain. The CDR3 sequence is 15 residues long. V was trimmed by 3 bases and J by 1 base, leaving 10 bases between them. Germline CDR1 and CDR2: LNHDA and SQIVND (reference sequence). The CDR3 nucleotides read TGTGCCAGTAGTATTAATAGGCGGGCCAAAAACATTCAGTACTTC. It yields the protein CASSINRRAKNIQYF. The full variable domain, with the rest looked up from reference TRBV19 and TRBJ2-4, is DGGITQSPKYLFRKEGQNVTLSCEQNLNHDAMYWYRQDPGQGLRLIYYSQIVNDFQKGDIAEGYSVSREKKESFPLTVTSAQKNPTAFYLCASSINRRAKNIQYFGAGTRLSVL.

CDR3 loop: CASSPLNSNQPQHF. The CDR3 coding sequence is TGTGCCAGCTCACCATTAAATAGCAATCAGCCCCAGCATTTT. The rearrangement links TRBV18 to TRBJ1-5, with unresolved D. CDR1 KGHSH and CDR2 LQKENI come from the germline V gene. The CDR3 runs 14 residues. V shed 2 bases and J shed 0 bases, with 5 bases lying between them.

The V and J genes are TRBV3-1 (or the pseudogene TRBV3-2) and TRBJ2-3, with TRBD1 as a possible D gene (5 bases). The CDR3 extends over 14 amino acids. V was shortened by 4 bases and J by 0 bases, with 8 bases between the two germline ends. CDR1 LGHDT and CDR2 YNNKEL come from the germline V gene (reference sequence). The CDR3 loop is CASSRRQSTDTQYF. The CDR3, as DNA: TGTGCCAGCAGCCGCCGACAGAGCACAGATACGCAGTATTTT.

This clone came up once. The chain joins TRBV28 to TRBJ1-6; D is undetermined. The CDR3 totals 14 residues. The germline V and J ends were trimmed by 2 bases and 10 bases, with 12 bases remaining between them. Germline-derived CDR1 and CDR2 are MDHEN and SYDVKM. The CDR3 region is CASSLGRGWSPLHF. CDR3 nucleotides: TGTGCCAGCAGTTTAGGACGGGGTTGGTCACCCCTCCACTTT.

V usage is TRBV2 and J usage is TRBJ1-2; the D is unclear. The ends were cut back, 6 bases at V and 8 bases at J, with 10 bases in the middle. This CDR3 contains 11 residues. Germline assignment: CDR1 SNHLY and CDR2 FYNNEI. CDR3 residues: CASRPARGYTF. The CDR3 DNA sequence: TGTGCCAGCAGGCCCGCGCGGGGCTACACCTTC.

CDR3: CAELGGYGYTF. Here the CDR3 DNA reads TGTGCGGAGCTCGGCGGCTATGGCTACACCTTC. V usage is TRBV11-3 and J usage is TRBJ1-2; D not certain. The V gene's germline CDR1 is SGHNT and CDR2 YENEEA. This CDR3 has 11 residues.

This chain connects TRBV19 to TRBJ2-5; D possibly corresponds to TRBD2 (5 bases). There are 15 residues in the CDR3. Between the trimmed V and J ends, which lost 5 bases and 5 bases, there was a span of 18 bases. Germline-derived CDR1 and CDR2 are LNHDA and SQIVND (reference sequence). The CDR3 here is CASSLGNRGPETQYF. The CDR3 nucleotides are TGTGCCAGTAGTCTGGGTAATCGAGGGCCGGAGACCCAGTACTTC.

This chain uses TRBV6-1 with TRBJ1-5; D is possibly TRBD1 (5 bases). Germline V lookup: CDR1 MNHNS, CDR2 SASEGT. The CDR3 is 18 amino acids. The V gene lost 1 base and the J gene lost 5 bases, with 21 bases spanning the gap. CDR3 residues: CASSEDRGVYPKDQPQHF. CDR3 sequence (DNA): TGTGCCAGCAGTGAAGATAGGGGCGTCTATCCTAAAGATCAGCCCCAGCATTTT.

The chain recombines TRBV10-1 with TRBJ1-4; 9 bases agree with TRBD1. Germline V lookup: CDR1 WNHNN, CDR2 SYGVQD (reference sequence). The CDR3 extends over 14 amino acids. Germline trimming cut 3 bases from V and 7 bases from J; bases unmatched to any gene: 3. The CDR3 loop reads CASSDLTGGEKLFF. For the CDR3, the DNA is TGCGCCAGCAGTGATTTGACAGGGGGTGAAAAACTGTTTTTT.

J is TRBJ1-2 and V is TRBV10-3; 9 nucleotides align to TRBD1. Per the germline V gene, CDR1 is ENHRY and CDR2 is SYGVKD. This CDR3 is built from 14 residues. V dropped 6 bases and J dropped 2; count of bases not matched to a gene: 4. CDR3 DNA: TGTGCCATCAGAGACGGGACAGGGAACTATGGCTACACCTTC. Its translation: CAIRDGTGNYGYTF.

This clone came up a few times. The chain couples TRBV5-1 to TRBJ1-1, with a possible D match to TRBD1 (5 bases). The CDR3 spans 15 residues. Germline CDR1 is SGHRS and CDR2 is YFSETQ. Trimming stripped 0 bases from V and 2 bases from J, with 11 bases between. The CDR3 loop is CASSLAGGLNTEAFF. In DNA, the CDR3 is TGCGCCAGCAGCTTGGCCGGGGGACTTAACACTGAAGCTTTCTTT.

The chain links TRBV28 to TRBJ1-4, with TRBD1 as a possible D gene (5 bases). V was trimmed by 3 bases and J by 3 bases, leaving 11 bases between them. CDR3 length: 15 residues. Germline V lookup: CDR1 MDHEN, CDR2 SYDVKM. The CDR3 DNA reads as TGTGCCAGCAGTTTGGGGGGGAAGTCTAATGAAAAACTGTTTTTT. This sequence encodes CASSLGGKSNEKLFF. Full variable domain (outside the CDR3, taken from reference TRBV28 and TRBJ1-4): DVKVTQSSRYLVKRTGEKVFLECVQDMDHENMFWYRQDPGLGLRLIYFSYDVKMKEKGDIPEGYSVSREKKERFSLILESASTNQTSMYLCASSLGGKSNEKLFFGSGTQLSVL.

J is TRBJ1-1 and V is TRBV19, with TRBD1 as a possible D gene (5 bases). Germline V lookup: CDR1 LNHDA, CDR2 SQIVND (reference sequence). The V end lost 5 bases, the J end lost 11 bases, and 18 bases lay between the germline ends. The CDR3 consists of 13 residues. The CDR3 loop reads CASSSGTFTGAFF. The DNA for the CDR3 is TGTGCCAGTAGTTCCGGGACTTTCACTGGGGCTTTCTTT.

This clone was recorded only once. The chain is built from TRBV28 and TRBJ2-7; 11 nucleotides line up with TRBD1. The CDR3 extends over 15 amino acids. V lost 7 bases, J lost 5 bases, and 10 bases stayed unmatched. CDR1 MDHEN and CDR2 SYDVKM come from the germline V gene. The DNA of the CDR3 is TGTGCCAGCACCACTCGGACAGGGGGCCTGGACGAGCAGTACTTC. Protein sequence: CASTTRTGGLDEQYF.

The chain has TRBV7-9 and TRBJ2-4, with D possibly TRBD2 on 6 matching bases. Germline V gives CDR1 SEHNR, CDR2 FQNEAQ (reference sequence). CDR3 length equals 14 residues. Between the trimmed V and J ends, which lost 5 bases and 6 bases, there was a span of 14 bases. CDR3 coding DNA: TGTGCCAGCAGCAGCCGGGAGAGGGGAAACATTCAGTACTTC. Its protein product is CASSSRERGNIQYF.

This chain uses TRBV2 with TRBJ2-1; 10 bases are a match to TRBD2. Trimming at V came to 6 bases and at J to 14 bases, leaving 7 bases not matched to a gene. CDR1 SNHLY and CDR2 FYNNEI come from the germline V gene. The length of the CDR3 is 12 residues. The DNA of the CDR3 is TGTGCCAGCAGGTTTAGCGGGGGGCAGGAGTTCTTC. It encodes CASRFSGGQEFF.

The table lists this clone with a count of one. The CDR3 DNA follows: TGTGCCAGCAGCCCACTTCGGACTAGCGGGGGGGACACCGGGGAGCTGTTTTTT. Translating gives CASSPLRTSGGDTGELFF. The chain recombines TRBV7-9 with TRBJ2-2, with 15 positions matching TRBD2. CDR1 is SEHNR, CDR2 FQNEAQ, per germline (reference sequence). CDR3 size: 18 residues. Losses at the gene ends were 5 bases for V and 3 bases for J; bases not matched to a gene: 7.

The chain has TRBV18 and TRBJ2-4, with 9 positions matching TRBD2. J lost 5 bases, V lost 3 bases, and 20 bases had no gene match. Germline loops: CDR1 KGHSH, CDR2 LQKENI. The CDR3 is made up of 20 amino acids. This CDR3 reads CASSPFRLQISGGGENIQYF. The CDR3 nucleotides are TGTGCCAGCTCACCGTTTCGACTCCAGATTAGCGGGGGCGGTGAAAACATTCAGTACTTC.

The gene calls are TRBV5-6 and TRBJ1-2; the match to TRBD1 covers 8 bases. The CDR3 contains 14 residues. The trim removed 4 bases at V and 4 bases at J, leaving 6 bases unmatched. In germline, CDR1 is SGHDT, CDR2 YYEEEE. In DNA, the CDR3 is TGTGCCAGCAGCCTCCAGGACAGGGCCTATGGCTACACCTTC. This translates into CASSLQDRAYGYTF.

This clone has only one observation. This CDR3 is CASSLGTGVRGYTF. The CDR3 bases are TGCGCCAGCAGCCTGGGGACAGGGGTCCGGGGCTACACCTTC. The genes are TRBV4-1 and TRBJ1-2; 10 positions match TRBD1. This CDR3 region has 14 residues. Germline V CDR1 and CDR2: MGHRA, YSYEKL. Trimming at V came to 4 bases and at J to 8 bases, leaving 7 bases not matched to a gene.

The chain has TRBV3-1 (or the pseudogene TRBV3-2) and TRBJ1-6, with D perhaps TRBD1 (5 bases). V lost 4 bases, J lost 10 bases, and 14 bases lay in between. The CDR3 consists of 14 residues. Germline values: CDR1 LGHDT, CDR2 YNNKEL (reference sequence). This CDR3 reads CASSLSTVGSPLHF. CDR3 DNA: TGTGCCAGCAGCCTTTCGACAGTTGGGTCACCCCTCCACTTT.

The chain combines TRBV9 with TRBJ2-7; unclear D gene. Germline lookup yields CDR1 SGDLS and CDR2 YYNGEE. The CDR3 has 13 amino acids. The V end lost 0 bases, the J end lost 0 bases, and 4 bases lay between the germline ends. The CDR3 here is CASSVDISYEQYF. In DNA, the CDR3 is TGTGCCAGCAGCGTAGATATCTCCTACGAGCAGTACTTC. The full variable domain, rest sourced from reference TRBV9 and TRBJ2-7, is DSGVTQTPKHLITATGQRVTLRCSPRSGDLSVYWYQQSLDQGLQFLIQYYNGEERAKGNILERFSAQQFPDLHSELNLSSLELGDSALYFCASSVDISYEQYFGPGTRLTVT.